A single sample is the source of the 16 T cell receptor beta chains below, sequenced in a study of T-cell reconstitution after alpha-beta-depleted transplantation in children. Construction of the TCRbeta library involved unique molecular identifiers. One entry per CDR3 protein results from TCRdb running MiXCR on the PCR reads. This table has over 200,000 distinct CDR3 sequences, about a tenth appearing once. The sample was PBMCs, taken before TCRalphabeta/CD19-depleted stem cell transplant. These receptors came from a child less than two years old with acute myeloid leukemia, due to receive a stem cell transplant.

This clonotype has only a few counts. The rearrangement uses TRBV7-3 and TRBJ2-2; D unresolved. Germline V lookup: CDR1 SGHTA, CDR2 FQGTGA. This CDR3 comprises 16 residues. The V end lost 5 bases, the J end lost 6 bases, and 19 bases lay between the germline ends. This CDR3 reads CASSPLPLGNPGELFF. The CDR3 DNA follows: TGTGCCAGCAGCCCCCTACCCCTAGGAAACCCCGGGGAGCTGTTTTTT.

About this clonotype itself: A much larger clone sits a single nucleotide away, making a read error possible. The chain recombines TRBV2 with TRBJ2-1, with 8 bases lining up with TRBD2. The CDR3 is 14 amino acids. V gave up 7 bases and J gave up 9 bases; unmatched junction bases: 11. CDR1 and CDR2 (germline): SNHLY, FYNNEI. The chain's CDR3 is CASTFSGGLSEQFF. The CDR3 region has the DNA TGTGCCAGCACCTTTTCGGGAGGGCTGAGTGAGCAGTTCTTC. Complete variable domain (other parts from reference TRBV2 and TRBJ2-1): EPEVTQTPSHQVTQMGQEVILRCVPISNHLYFYWYRQILGQKVEFLVSFYNNEISEKSEIFDDQFSVERPDGSNFTLKIRSTKLEDSAMYFCASTFSGGLSEQFFGPGTRLTVL.

The table lists this clonotype with many counts. V and J are TRBV29-1 and TRBJ1-1; possible D gene TRBD1, 6 bases. The CDR3 is 12 amino acids. The V and J ends lost 4 bases and 6 bases respectively, with 12 bases between them. Looked up from germline, CDR1 is SQVTM and CDR2 is ANQGSEA. Here the CDR3 DNA reads TGCAGCGTTGGGTCAGGGGAAGCTGAAGCTTTCTTT. It yields the protein CSVGSGEAEAFF.

This clonotype has at least ten counts. The rearrangement uses TRBV28 and TRBJ1-5; 10 bases align to TRBD1. Germline V gene lookup returns CDR1 MDHEN and CDR2 SYDVKM. The J segment lost 5 bases and the V segment lost 6 bases, leaving 7 bases of the junction unmatched. The CDR3 consists of 15 residues. This CDR3 reads CASRPPGQGHQPQHF. In DNA form, the CDR3 reads TGTGCCAGCAGACCACCGGGACAGGGGCATCAGCCCCAGCATTTT.

As concerns this clonotype: An end of the junction differs from the germline gene, which may be a read error. The genes are TRBV6-1 and TRBJ2-2, with a possible D match to TRBD2 (6 bases). This CDR3 is 12 amino acids long. CDR1 and CDR2 from the germline V gene are MNHNS and SASEGT. The CDR3 DNA follows: TGTGCCAGCAATGAACGGAGGGGCGCTTCCGTTTTT. It specifies CASNERRGASVF.

This clonotype has a count of ten or more. CDR3 protein: CASSLSYDHNTGELFF. For the CDR3, the DNA is TGCGCCAGCAGCTTGAGCTATGACCACAACACCGGGGAGCTGTTTTTT. The V call is TRBV5-1, the J call TRBJ2-2; D unresolved. Germline values: CDR1 SGHRS, CDR2 YFSETQ. The germline V and J ends were trimmed by 1 base and 2 bases, with 12 bases remaining between them. CDR3 size: 16 residues.

This clonotype has just a few counts. The genes are TRBV7-9 and TRBJ1-5; D not resolved. CDR1 SEHNR and CDR2 FQNEAQ come from the germline V gene (reference sequence). The V end was cut by 4 bases, the J end by 6 bases, with 13 bases between. This CDR3 region has 14 residues. The CDR3: CASSSWTGGQPQHF. The CDR3 region has the DNA TGTGCCAGCAGCTCTTGGACCGGCGGTCAGCCCCAGCATTTT.

This clonotype was counted ten times or more. V gene TRBV28 combines with J gene TRBJ2-3; TRBD2 aligns across 7 bases. Per the germline V gene, CDR1 is MDHEN and CDR2 is SYDVKM. The J segment lost 2 bases and the V segment lost 5 bases, leaving 10 bases of the junction unmatched. The CDR3 spans 16 residues. The CDR3 loop reads CASSRAGLLFTDTQYF. DNA of the CDR3: TGTGCCAGCAGTCGCGCGGGACTATTATTCACAGATACGCAGTATTTT. The variable domain in full, with the rest retrieved from reference TRBV28 and TRBJ2-3, is DVKVTQSSRYLVKRTGEKVFLECVQDMDHENMFWYRQDPGLGLRLIYFSYDVKMKEKGDIPEGYSVSREKKERFSLILESASTNQTSMYLCASSRAGLLFTDTQYFGPGTRLTVL.

There are many counts of this clonotype. The V and J genes are TRBV7-9 and TRBJ2-1; D is unresolved. The CDR3 contains 15 residues. The germline CDR1 and CDR2 sequences are SEHNR and FQNEAQ (reference sequence). Trimming left V 6 bases short and J 0 bases short, with 12 bases between. The CDR3: CASRRELSSYNEQFF. The CDR3 DNA reads as TGTGCCAGCAGAAGAGAACTGAGCTCCTACAATGAGCAGTTCTTC. The variable domain in full, with the rest retrieved from reference TRBV7-9 and TRBJ2-1, is DTGVSQNPRHKITKRGQNVTFRCDPISEHNRLYWYRQTLGQGPEFLTYFQNEAQLEKSRLLSDRFSAERPKGSFSTLEIQRTEQGDSAMYLCASRRELSSYNEQFFGPGTRLTVL.

This clonotype was counted at least ten times. The rearrangement links TRBV28 to TRBJ2-7, with D perhaps TRBD1 or TRBD2 (5 bases each). V was clipped by 7 bases and J by 4 bases, with 14 bases between them. Germline V lookup: CDR1 MDHEN, CDR2 SYDVKM. The CDR3 sequence is 13 residues long. The CDR3: CASMGVRRYEQYF. The CDR3 bases are TGTGCCAGCATGGGGGTCCGCCGTTACGAGCAGTACTTC.

This clonotype was observed at least ten times. J is TRBJ1-1 and V is TRBV25-1; D is uncertain. The CDR3 has 15 residues. Germline CDR1 MGHDK, CDR2 SYGVNS. V was pared by 5 bases and J by 1 base, with 14 bases between. CDR3 sequence (DNA): TGTGCCAGCAGTAGATACAGCGCGGGGAACACTGAAGCTTTCTTT. Translation: CASSRYSAGNTEAFF.

In this sample, this clonotype turned up many times. The chain couples TRBV25-1 to TRBJ2-2; 7 bases line up with TRBD1. The germline V gene encodes CDR1 MGHDK and CDR2 SYGVNS. The junction had 16 bases not matched to a gene; V was cut back by 3 bases and J by 3 bases. The CDR3 has 19 residues. CDR3 sequence reads: CASSEGEWRTGVDTGELFF. CDR3 bases: TGTGCCAGCAGTGAGGGCGAATGGAGAACAGGGGTAGACACCGGGGAGCTGTTTTTT.

This clonotype was detected many times. The CDR3: CSGRGGKYQETQYF. DNA of the CDR3: TGCAGCGGGAGAGGCGGGAAGTACCAAGAGACCCAGTACTTC. The chain links TRBV29-1 to TRBJ2-5; D possibly corresponds to TRBD2 (6 bases). V was trimmed by 7 bases and J by 0 bases, leaving 15 bases between them. The V gene's germline CDR1 is SQVTM and CDR2 ANQGSEA. The CDR3 is made up of 14 amino acids.

This clonotype was found many times. This rearrangement joins TRBV21-1 to TRBJ2-1; TRBD1, the table's D call, lacks a check against the DNA. TRBV21-1 is labeled a pseudogene. This CDR3 contains 16 residues. The DNA of the CDR3 is TGTGCCAGCAGCAGACCGGACAGTACTTCCTACAATGAGCAGTTCTTC. Its translation: CASSRPDSTSYNEQFF.

This clonotype was counted only a few times. The genes are TRBV7-2 and TRBJ1-2; 10 bases are a match to TRBD1. V lost 0 bases to trimming and J lost 8 bases; unmatched junction nucleotides: 6. Germline values: CDR1 SGHTA, CDR2 FQGNSA. The CDR3 is made up of 15 amino acids. Here the CDR3 reads CASSLALRTGGGYTF. As DNA, the CDR3 is TGTGCCAGCAGCTTAGCGCTAAGGACAGGGGGGGGCTACACCTTC. The variable domain in full, completed from reference TRBV7-2 and TRBJ1-2, reads GAGVSQSPSNKVTEKGKDVELRCDPISGHTALYWYRQSLGQGLEFLIYFQGNSAPDKSGLPSDRFSAERTGGSVSTLTIQRTQQEDSAVYLCASSLALRTGGGYTFGSGTRLTVV.

This clonotype was seen at least ten times. The CDR3 region has the DNA TGTGCCAGCAGTTATGACCGGGAGCAGTACTTC. This encodes CASSYDREQYF. V and J are TRBV6-5 and TRBJ2-7; no clear D gene. This CDR3 spans 11 amino acids. Germline assignment: CDR1 MNHEY and CDR2 SVGAGI. The V gene lost 3 bases and the J gene lost 7 bases, with 7 bases spanning the gap.